This T cell receptor (beta chain) was found in a study of T-cell memory formation after mild COVID-19. Across the study: TCR clusters showed largely donor specificity. Study-wide results and limits: Mostly located in CM and EM were contracting CD4+ clones, with contracting CD8+ clones located in EMRA. That cross-reactive memory joined was suggested by some responding clones appearing in pre-infection memory. Still unconfirmed is whether the second-wave clones peaking on day 37 recognized SARS-CoV-2.

The CDR3 is 15 amino acids. V shed 1 base and J shed 4 bases, with 12 bases lying between them. Germline V CDR1 and CDR2: LNHNV, YYDKDF (reference sequence). This clonotype was observed a few times. Its antigen is undetermined. MiXCR, run by TCRdb on the 5' RACE reads, gives a single entry per CDR3 protein. Of around 370,000 distinct CDR3 sequences listed, over 20% are singletons. The gene calls are TRBV15 and TRBJ2-3; the D is unclear. Sequencing was performed on PBMCs or a T cell subset sorted from them (not recorded which). This TCR was sampled from an adult woman who had mild COVID-19 (a few samples of this study predate the infection). Cell type and time point are not known. For the CDR3, the DNA is TGTGCCACCAGCAGAGGTATGGGTAGTGCAGATACGCAGTATTTT. Residues: CATSRGMGSADTQYF.